A single sample is the source of the 21 T cell receptor beta chains below, sequenced in a study of T-cell memory formation after mild COVID-19. TCRdb re-called the 5' RACE reads with MiXCR, one entry per CDR3 protein. The sample yields roughly 250,000 distinct CDR3 sequences, over 15% seen once. Sequenced material: PBMCs or a T cell subset sorted from them (not recorded which). The origin of the receptors is a man aged 18 to 30 who had mild COVID-19 (a few samples of this study predate the infection). Cell type and time point are not known.

This clonotype was picked up many times. This chain links TRBV7-2 with TRBJ1-5; the D is unclear. The CDR3 totals 14 residues. V lost 4 bases, J lost 9 bases, and 16 bases lay in between. Germline CDR1 SGHTA, CDR2 FQGNSA. The CDR3 loop reads CASSSPNSLLPQHF. In DNA form, the CDR3 reads TGTGCCAGCAGCTCCCCAAACAGCTTACTGCCCCAGCATTTT.

The chain uses TRBV4-1 and TRBJ2-3; perhaps D is TRBD1 or TRBD2 (6 bases each). Germline lookup yields CDR1 MGHRA and CDR2 YSYEKL. Trimming took off 1 base at V and 3 bases at J, with 20 bases between the two ends. There are 18 residues in the CDR3. CDR3 sequence (DNA): TGCGCCAGCAGCCAAGGGGCTCGGGGGCCCCAAGGGACAGATACGCAGTATTTT. This encodes CASSQGARGPQGTDTQYF.

This clonotype has just a few counts. CDR3 in DNA: TGCAGCCCTGTAGAGGGGGCCGTAAACATTCAGTACTTC. Its protein product is CSPVEGAVNIQYF. The J gene is TRBJ2-4, the V gene TRBV29-1; 7 bases agree with TRBD1. The germline V gene has CDR1 SQVTM and CDR2 ANQGSEA. The CDR3 has 13 amino acids. Germline trimming cut 8 bases from V and 6 bases from J; bases unmatched to any gene: 10.

This clonotype came up a few times. V is TRBV2 and J is TRBJ2-7; possible D gene TRBD1, 6 bases. Germline V lookup: CDR1 SNHLY, CDR2 FYNNEI. The CDR3 is made up of 14 amino acids. Deletions cut 7 bases from V and 0 bases from J, with 13 bases between. The DNA for the CDR3 is TGTGCCAGCACCGAGGACAGAAGCTCCTACGAGCAGTACTTC. Translating it yields CASTEDRSSYEQYF.

This clonotype was seen only a few times. The rearrangement joins TRBV4-1 to TRBJ1-1, with no clear D. V lost 3 bases to trimming and J lost 7 bases, with 9 bases between them. Germline CDR1 and CDR2: MGHRA and YSYEKL. The CDR3 has 12 amino acids. CDR3 DNA: TGCGCCAGCAGCCAGTCCTCAGGTGAAGCTTTCTTT. It translates to CASSQSSGEAFF.

This clonotype has more than one count but fewer than ten. The chain couples TRBV12-3 or TRBV12-4 to TRBJ1-2; 8 bases are a match to TRBD1. Trimming cost V 6 bases and J 8 bases; bases outside gene matches: 8. This CDR3 is built from 13 residues. The CDR3 sequence is CASSRQGAVGYTF. The CDR3 DNA reads as TGTGCCAGCAGCCGGCAGGGGGCCGTAGGCTACACCTTC.

This clonotype appeared a few times. The chain links TRBV9 to TRBJ2-5; 7 bases are a match to TRBD2. Germline CDR1 reads SGDLS; CDR2 reads YYNGEE. This CDR3 is built from 14 residues. V lost 3 bases, J lost 5 bases, and 7 bases stayed unmatched. CDR3 coding DNA: TGTGCCAGCAGCGCCCAGGGCGGGGGTGAGACCCAGTACTTC. Protein sequence: CASSAQGGGETQYF.

By sample fraction, this clonotype is medium-sized (0.01 to 0.1%). The J gene is TRBJ1-2, the V gene TRBV5-8; the D gene is possibly TRBD1 (5 bases). Per the germline V gene, CDR1 is SGHTS and CDR2 is YDEGEE. The CDR3 has 13 amino acids. V was shortened by 1 base and J by 8 bases, with 12 bases between the two germline ends. Here the CDR3 DNA reads TGTGCCAGCAGCTTGTACGCAGGGCCAGGCTACACCTTC. Translating gives CASSLYAGPGYTF.

V usage is TRBV7-8 and J usage is TRBJ1-5; 7 bases map to TRBD1. The germline V gene has CDR1 SGHVS and CDR2 FQNEAQ. This CDR3 has 14 residues. The V segment lost 5 bases and the J segment 9 bases; nucleotides outside the gene matches: 10. CDR3 residues: CASSPEGASRPQHF. Here the CDR3 DNA reads TGTGCCAGCAGCCCGGAGGGGGCTAGTCGGCCCCAGCATTTT.

This clonotype was seen a handful of times. The rearrangement links TRBV18 to TRBJ1-2; D unclear. V lost 2 bases, J lost 6 bases, and 13 bases lay in between. The CDR3 is 14 residues long. Germline V lookup: CDR1 KGHSH, CDR2 LQKENI. CDR3: CASSPVDGFHGYTF. CDR3 coding DNA: TGTGCCAGCTCACCAGTTGATGGGTTCCATGGCTACACCTTC.

V gene TRBV7-2 combines with J gene TRBJ2-7; 16 bases line up with TRBD2. The V segment lost 0 bases and the J segment 10 bases; nucleotides outside the gene matches: 3. The CDR3 is made up of 15 amino acids. The V gene's germline CDR1 is SGHTA and CDR2 FQGNSA. CDR3 in DNA: TGTGCCAGCAGCTTAGCCGGGACTAGCGGGGGGGATCAGTACGTC. Its protein is CASSLAGTSGGDQYV.

This clonotype was seen more than once but under ten times. The V call is TRBV2, the J call TRBJ1-1; no reliable D call. CDR1 and CDR2 (germline): SNHLY, FYNNEI. This CDR3 is built from 13 residues. Trimming removed 8 bases from V and 3 bases from J, with 13 bases in between. The CDR3 DNA is TGTGCCAGCTCTGGGGAGGGAGACACTGAAGCTTTCTTT. Amino acid sequence: CASSGEGDTEAFF.

This clonotype was seen only once. The chain couples TRBV2 to TRBJ2-2; tentative D call: TRBD1 (5 bases). V was shortened by 2 bases and J by 7 bases, with 11 bases between the two germline ends. Germline lookup yields CDR1 SNHLY and CDR2 FYNNEI. The CDR3 has 14 amino acids. The CDR3 spells CASSESRVYGELFF. CDR3 sequence (DNA): TGTGCCAGCAGTGAAAGCAGGGTTTACGGGGAGCTGTTTTTT.

This clonotype appeared many times. The V gene is TRBV7-3, the J gene TRBJ2-3; no definite D call. Trimming shortened V by 5 bases and J by 4 bases, and 13 bases separated the two germline ends. Germline CDR1 and CDR2: SGHTA and FQGTGA. This CDR3 has 14 amino acids. The CDR3, as DNA: TGTGCCAGCAGCCCCAGGCTAGGGTCAGATACGCAGTATTTT. Amino acid sequence: CASSPRLGSDTQYF.

In this sample, this clonotype turned up many times. The chain links TRBV20-1 to TRBJ2-1; a possible D gene is TRBD2 (7 bases). The V gene's germline CDR1 is DFQATT and CDR2 SNEGSKA (reference sequence). Trimming removed 0 bases from V and 4 bases from J, with 16 bases in between. The CDR3 contains 16 residues. The CDR3 nucleotides read TGCAGTGCTAGAGACTTTGTACAGGGACTATACAATGAGCAGTTCTTC. Protein sequence: CSARDFVQGLYNEQFF.

This clonotype appeared a few times. The V call is TRBV7-9, the J call TRBJ2-7, with D perhaps TRBD1 or TRBD2 (6 bases each). The CDR3 loop spans 14 amino acids. Per the germline V gene, CDR1 is SEHNR and CDR2 is FQNEAQ (reference sequence). The ends were cut back, 1 base at V and 5 bases at J, with 12 bases in the middle. CDR3 protein: CASSLGGAAHEQYF. CDR3 coding DNA: TGTGCCAGCAGCTTAGGGGGGGCAGCCCACGAGCAGTACTTC.

This clonotype has more than one count but fewer than ten. The V call is TRBV7-6, the J call TRBJ2-1; D tentatively fits TRBD1 or TRBD2 (6 bases each). This CDR3 spans 15 amino acids. Germline V gene data show CDR1 as SGHVS and CDR2 as FNYEAQ. Trimming removed 5 bases at V and 4 bases at J, with 15 bases between. Here the CDR3 reads CASSAVGGLYNEQFF. The CDR3 DNA reads TGTGCCAGCAGCGCCGTGGGGGGCCTTTACAATGAGCAGTTCTTC.

The gene calls are TRBV7-9 and TRBJ2-5; D is unclear. Per the germline V gene, CDR1 is SEHNR and CDR2 is FQNEAQ (reference sequence). There are 15 residues in the CDR3. Between the trimmed V and J ends, which lost 6 bases and 2 bases, there was a span of 16 bases. The CDR3 here is CASSFPIGEQETQYF. As DNA, the CDR3 is TGTGCCAGCAGTTTCCCGATCGGTGAACAAGAGACCCAGTACTTC. Filled out from reference TRBV7-9 and TRBJ2-5, the complete variable domain reads DTGVSQNPRHKITKRGQNVTFRCDPISEHNRLYWYRQTLGQGPEFLTYFQNEAQLEKSRLLSDRFSAERPKGSFSTLEIQRTEQGDSAMYLCASSFPIGEQETQYFGPGTRLLVL.

This clonotype showed up just a few times. The rearrangement links TRBV5-1 to TRBJ2-7; the D gene is possibly TRBD1 (6 bases). V lost 0 bases to trimming and J lost 6 bases, with 22 bases between them. Germline CDR1 is SGHRS and CDR2 is YFSETQ. The CDR3 spans 17 residues. This chain's CDR3 is CASSLGKSGTSLGEQYV. DNA of the CDR3: TGCGCCAGCAGCTTGGGAAAATCCGGGACATCCCTGGGCGAGCAGTACGTC.

The CDR3 reads CASRQGWEQETQYF. Written as DNA, the CDR3 is TGTGCCAGCAGACAGGGTTGGGAACAAGAGACCCAGTACTTC. J is TRBJ2-5 and V is TRBV6-2 or TRBV6-3; perhaps TRBD1 as D (6 bases). Trimming took off 6 bases at V and 2 bases at J, with 13 bases between the two ends. The CDR3 is made up of 14 amino acids. The germline V gene has CDR1 MNHEY and CDR2 SVGEGT.

This clonotype was seen ten or more times. The chain recombines TRBV5-1 with TRBJ2-2, with 10 bases matching TRBD1. There are 16 residues in the CDR3. V shed 2 bases, J shed 4 bases, and the junction held 5 bases outside the gene matches. CDR1 is SGHRS, CDR2 YFSETQ, per germline. The chain's CDR3 is CASSFAGTGVTGELFF. The CDR3, as DNA: TGCGCCAGCAGCTTTGCCGGGACAGGGGTCACCGGGGAGCTGTTTTTT.